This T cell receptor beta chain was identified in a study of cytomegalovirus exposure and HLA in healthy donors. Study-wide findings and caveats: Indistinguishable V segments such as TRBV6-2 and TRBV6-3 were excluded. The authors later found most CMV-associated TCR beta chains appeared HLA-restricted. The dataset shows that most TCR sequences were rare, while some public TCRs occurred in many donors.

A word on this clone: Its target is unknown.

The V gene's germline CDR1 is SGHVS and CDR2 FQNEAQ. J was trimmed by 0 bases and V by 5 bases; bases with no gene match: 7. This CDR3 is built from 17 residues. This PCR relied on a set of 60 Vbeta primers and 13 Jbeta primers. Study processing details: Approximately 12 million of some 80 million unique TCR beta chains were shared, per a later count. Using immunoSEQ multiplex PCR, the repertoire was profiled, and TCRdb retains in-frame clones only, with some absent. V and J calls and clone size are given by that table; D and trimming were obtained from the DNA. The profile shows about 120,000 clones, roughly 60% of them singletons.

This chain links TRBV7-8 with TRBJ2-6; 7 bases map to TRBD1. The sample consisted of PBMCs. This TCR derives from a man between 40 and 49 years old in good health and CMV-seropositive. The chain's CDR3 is CASSEVTGLSGANVLTF. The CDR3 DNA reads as TGTGCCAGCAGCGAAGTGACAGGGCTCTCTGGGGCCAACGTCCTGACTTTC.